The clone carrying this T cell receptor (beta chain) was seen a handful of times. Its antigen is unidentified. The CDR3 is made up of 16 amino acids. Germline CDR1 and CDR2: LGHDT and YNNKEL (reference sequence). With V trimmed by 5 bases and J by 6 bases, 11 bases remained unmatched. This record comes from a study of CD8 T cells in ankylosing spondylitis. Study outcomes and limitations: Certain motif variants had earlier appeared in reactive arthritis synovial fluid and blood. A motif of eight highly homologous TCR beta variants was seen as apparently characteristic of ankylosing spondylitis blood.

TCRdb reprocessed the 5' RACE reads with MiXCR, giving one entry per CDR3 protein. The sample consists of a few hundred thousand distinct CDR3 sequences, roughly 18% of them appearing once. This clonotype was obtained from a male donor with ankylosing spondylitis. Sequencing was done on a sample of blood, either unsorted or a sorted T cell fraction (not recorded which). This rearrangement joins TRBV3-1 to TRBJ2-1, with 9 nucleotides matching TRBD2. CDR3 loop: CASSYPPGLAINEQFF. The CDR3 DNA sequence: TGTGCCAGCAGCTACCCCCCGGGACTAGCCATCAATGAGCAGTTCTTC.